Sequencing of this TCR beta chain was carried out in a study of cytomegalovirus exposure and HLA in healthy donors. Turning to the study itself: Within the Caucasian-associated ancestry cluster were 65% to 85% of the approximately 400 genotyped donors.

With regard to this clone: Antigen: not known.

General study findings and limits: Analysis performed later found over 15,000 TCR beta sequences associated with HLA alleles at 0.05 false discovery rate. Among donors in an Asian-associated ancestry cluster, a later analysis reportedly found fewer N-insertions than the roughly 730-donor mean.

13 Jbeta primers and 60 Vbeta primers were used for the PCR. The method was immunoSEQ multiplex PCR; TCRdb's version includes in-frame clones alone and lacks a portion of them. This table has more than 110,000 clones, 70% to 80% appearing once. This sequence originates from a woman between 55 and 75 years old in good health and CMV-seropositive. Sequences were obtained from PBMCs.

This chain's CDR3 is CASSPQQSGANVLTF. DNA of the CDR3: TGTGCCAGTAGTCCACAACAATCTGGGGCCAACGTCCTGACTTTC. The chain has TRBV19 and TRBJ2-6, with D uncertain. CDR1 and CDR2 from the germline V gene are LNHDA and SQIVND (reference sequence). The V and J ends lost 5 bases and 1 base respectively, with 9 bases between them. The CDR3 has 15 amino acids.